This entry lists 11 T cell receptor beta chains sequenced from one sample in a study of blood T cells in healthy people across ages. Primed by a sample-barcoded 5' primer and a J-beta primer mix, a second PCR proceeded for roughly 7 to 12 cycles. TCRdb recomputed calls from the 5' RACE reads with MiXCR, one row per CDR3 protein. Of about 1.1 million distinct CDR3 sequences in the sample, under 40% were seen once. Sequencing was performed on blood. Every receptor here comes from a man aged 18 to 30 in good health.

This clonotype was observed a handful of times. The rearrangement joins TRBV6-1 to TRBJ2-5, with a weak D call TRBD1 (5 bases). V lost 0 bases to trimming and J lost 5 bases, with 19 bases between them. The CDR3 is made up of 17 amino acids. The germline CDR1 and CDR2 sequences are MNHNS and SASEGT. DNA for the CDR3: TGTGCCAGCAGTGAAGCAGCGCAGGGTCGAGGTTTCGAGACCCAGTACTTC. As protein: CASSEAAQGRGFETQYF.

This clonotype showed up many times. The chain carries TRBV12-3 or TRBV12-4 and TRBJ2-5; D possibly corresponds to TRBD2 (5 bases). Trimming took 6 bases from V and 3 from J, leaving 5 bases between them. The CDR3 runs to 11 residues. The CDR3 protein is CASSGKETQYF. The CDR3 DNA reads as TGTGCCAGCAGCGGGAAAGAGACCCAGTACTTC.

This rearrangement joins TRBV4-2 to TRBJ1-5; tentatively, D is TRBD1 (5 bases). The CDR3 covers 16 residues. The V end was cut by 0 bases, the J end by 2 bases, with 11 bases between. Per germline, CDR1 LGHNA and CDR2 YNFKEQ. The CDR3 nucleotides read TGTGCCAGCAGCCAAGAAGTCGCCAGGGGCAATCAGCCCCAGCATTTT. Its translation is CASSQEVARGNQPQHF.

The chain employs TRBV20-1 and TRBJ2-2; 10 positions match TRBD1. The CDR3 has 14 amino acids. V lost 6 bases to trimming and J lost 6 bases; unmatched junction nucleotides: 7. Germline assignment: CDR1 DFQATT and CDR2 SNEGSKA (reference sequence). This CDR3 is CSAKGTGDSGELFF. CDR3 nucleotide sequence: TGCAGTGCAAAGGGGACAGGGGATTCCGGGGAGCTGTTTTTT.

This chain links TRBV20-1 with TRBJ2-2; D is ambiguous. Looked up from germline, CDR1 is DFQATT and CDR2 is SNEGSKA (reference sequence). The CDR3 is made up of 16 amino acids. Trimming left V 2 bases short and J 2 bases short, with 15 bases between. The chain's CDR3 is CSARSPTQRNTGELFF. The CDR3 nucleotides are TGCAGTGCTAGAAGTCCGACCCAAAGAAACACCGGGGAGCTGTTTTTT.

The chain links TRBV4-3 to TRBJ2-5; perhaps D is TRBD1 or TRBD2 (5 bases each). The DNA matches TRBJ2-7 better at its end, which makes the J call doubtful. The CDR3 spans 14 residues. Germline assignment: CDR1 LGHNA and CDR2 YSLEER. CDR3 residues: CASSQDKGPYEQYF. The CDR3 bases are TGCGCCAGCAGCCAAGACAAGGGACCCTACGAGCAGTACTTC.

The chain combines TRBV18 with TRBJ2-1, with a weak D call TRBD1 (6 bases). This CDR3 spans 16 amino acids. Germline lookup yields CDR1 KGHSH and CDR2 LQKENI. The V end lost 6 bases, the J end lost 5 bases, and 20 bases lay between the germline ends. The CDR3 loop is CASSPVGQTNNNEQFF. DNA of the CDR3: TGTGCCAGCTCGCCCGTTGGACAGACTAATAACAATGAGCAGTTCTTC.

This clonotype showed up just a few times. The chain joins TRBV6-2 or TRBV6-3 to TRBJ2-5, with D hard to call. The CDR3 spans 13 residues. Germline loops: CDR1 MNHEY, CDR2 SVGEGT. The V end was cut by 5 bases, the J end by 7 bases, with 14 bases between. CDR3 sequence: CASSPSARGTQYF. The CDR3, as DNA: TGTGCCAGCAGTCCAAGCGCGCGAGGGACCCAGTACTTC.

This clonotype was counted many times. The chain links TRBV20-1 to TRBJ2-3; 11 bases are shared with TRBD2. CDR3 length equals 16 residues. Germline V lookup: CDR1 DFQATT, CDR2 SNEGSKA (reference sequence). The junction had 10 bases not matched to a gene; V was cut back by 7 bases and J by 1 base. CDR3 protein: CSGHSGGEYGTDTQYF. The DNA of the CDR3 is TGCAGTGGGCATAGCGGGGGGGAGTACGGCACAGATACGCAGTATTTT.

The V call is TRBV12-3 or TRBV12-4, the J call TRBJ2-1, with 9 positions matching TRBD1. V shed 6 bases, J shed 4 bases, and the junction held 7 bases outside the gene matches. The CDR3 is 15 residues long. The CDR3 protein is CASSHRTGVYNEQFF. The CDR3 DNA sequence: TGTGCCAGCAGCCATCGGACAGGGGTTTACAATGAGCAGTTCTTC.

This chain connects TRBV18 to TRBJ1-4; D gene ambiguous. V was pared by 2 bases and J by 7 bases, with 17 bases between. Germline V gene lookup returns CDR1 KGHSH and CDR2 LQKENI. This CDR3 spans 16 amino acids. CDR3 in DNA: TGTGCCAGCTCACCATTCCGGTCCGAAGAGATTGAAAAACTGTTTTTT. It is translated as CASSPFRSEEIEKLFF.